A single sample gave rise to the 14 T cell receptor beta chains below, sequenced in a study of beta chain features in type 1 diabetes. What was sequenced were expressed TCRB transcripts, since all of the isolated RNA had been reverse transcribed. Sequencing was performed with immunoSEQ multiplex PCR; in TCRdb, only in-frame clones are kept and a portion is missing. The profile shows some 500,000 clones, around 10% of them singletons. Sequencing was carried out using naive CD4+ T cells from blood. These receptors were taken from a woman aged 18-29 years in good health.

The chain has TRBV30 and TRBJ1-5, with TRBD1 identical over 9 bases. Trimming took 2 bases from V and 9 from J; bases not matched to a gene: 8. There are 14 residues in the CDR3. CDR1 GTSNPN and CDR2 SVGIG come from the germline V gene (reference sequence). The CDR3 DNA is TGTGCCTGGAGTAAGGGACAGGGTATTCTGCCCCAGCATTTT. Translation: CAWSKGQGILPQHF.

This clone was recorded once. The genes are TRBV7-6 and TRBJ2-1; either TRBD1 or TRBD2 may supply D (5 bases each). The CDR3 covers 16 residues. V shed 5 bases and J shed 6 bases, with 20 bases lying between them. CDR1 and CDR2 (germline): SGHVS, FNYEAQ. Here the CDR3 DNA reads TGTGCCAGCAGCCCCTCGGTGATAGGGACGACCAATGAGCAGTTCTTC. It is translated as CASSPSVIGTTNEQFF. The whole variable domain, remainder taken from reference TRBV7-6 and TRBJ2-1, is GAGVSQSPRYKVTKRGQDVALRCDPISGHVSLYWYRQALGQGPEFLTYFNYEAQQDKSGLPNDRFSAERPEGSISTLTIQRTEQRDSAMYRCASSPSVIGTTNEQFFGPGTRLTVL.

There are a few counts of this clone. The chain is built from TRBV18 and TRBJ1-5; D is undetermined. V shed 3 bases and J shed 4 bases, with 13 bases lying between them. Germline CDR1 KGHSH, CDR2 LQKENI. The CDR3 length is 15 residues. This CDR3 is CASSPSGTVNQPQHF. In DNA, the CDR3 is TGTGCCAGCTCACCTTCAGGAACCGTTAATCAGCCCCAGCATTTT.

This clone was seen a few times. V and J are TRBV7-3 and TRBJ1-6; D remains ambiguous. Trimming left V 5 bases short and J 7 bases short, with 9 bases between. Germline lookup yields CDR1 SGHTA and CDR2 FQGTGA. CDR3 length: 13 residues. The CDR3 loop is CASSPTVNSPLHF. Written as DNA, the CDR3 is TGTGCCAGCAGCCCCACAGTAAATTCACCCCTCCACTTT.

The chain couples TRBV18 to TRBJ2-3; no clear D. CDR3 length equals 16 residues. Trimming took off 4 bases at V and 2 bases at J, with 16 bases between the two ends. CDR1 KGHSH and CDR2 LQKENI come from the germline V gene. The CDR3 DNA reads as TGTGCCAGCTCACGGATCGTCGCGGCCCTCACAGATACGCAGTATTTT. It translates to CASSRIVAALTDTQYF.

There are a few counts of this clone. The chain carries TRBV11-1 and TRBJ1-6, with 8 bases that match TRBD1. V shed 5 bases, J shed 8 bases, and the junction held 5 bases outside the gene matches. There are 14 residues in the CDR3. Germline V gene sequence: CDR1 SGHAT, CDR2 FQDESV (reference sequence). CDR3 residues: CASSQRGQDSPLHF. The CDR3 region has the DNA TGTGCCAGCAGCCAGCGGGGACAGGATTCACCCCTCCACTTT.

For the CDR3, the DNA is TGTGCCAGCAGCTTGCGGACTAGCGGATACCTCTACGAGCAGTACTTC. Translation gives CASSLRTSGYLYEQYF. The rearrangement links TRBV5-4 to TRBJ2-7; 10 bases are a match to TRBD2. Germline V lookup: CDR1 SGHNT, CDR2 YYREEE (reference sequence). The CDR3 runs 16 residues. J lost 3 bases, V lost 1 base, and 7 bases had no gene match.

In its sample, this clone was seen a few times. The chain is built from TRBV5-1 and TRBJ2-4; the D gene is possibly TRBD1 (6 bases). Trimming removed 3 bases at V and 4 bases at J, with 17 bases between. Per the germline V gene, CDR1 is SGHRS and CDR2 is YFSETQ. The CDR3 is 16 residues long. This chain's CDR3 is CASSYDSTGIKNIQYF. CDR3 in DNA: TGCGCCAGCAGCTACGACTCGACAGGCATAAAAAACATTCAGTACTTC.

This clone was recorded a few times. This chain joins TRBV7-3 and TRBJ2-2, with 11 bases that match TRBD2. The CDR3 length is 16 residues. V shed 2 bases and J 1 base; nucleotides not matched to a gene: 0. Germline CDR1 SGHTA, CDR2 FQGTGA. CDR3 loop: CASSLLAGGNTGELFF. In DNA, the CDR3 is TGTGCCAGCAGCTTACTAGCGGGAGGGAACACCGGGGAGCTGTTTTTT.

This rearrangement joins TRBV5-1 to TRBJ2-6, with a weak D call TRBD1 (6 bases). CDR3 length: 13 residues. The ends were cut back, 4 bases at V and 13 bases at J, with 15 bases in the middle. Germline values: CDR1 SGHRS, CDR2 YFSETQ. CDR3 in DNA: TGCGCCAGCAGCGAGGGGGAGTCAGAAGTCCTGACTTTC. It yields the protein CASSEGESEVLTF.

J is TRBJ2-7 and V is TRBV7-2; 11 nucleotides agree with TRBD2. The V gene end was trimmed by 3 bases and the J gene end by 2 bases; junction bases not matched to a gene: 3. The CDR3 consists of 15 residues. Per the germline V gene, CDR1 is SGHTA and CDR2 is FQGNSA. CDR3 in amino acids: CASSLGLADTYEQYF. The CDR3 DNA reads TGTGCCAGCAGCTTGGGACTAGCGGATACCTACGAGCAGTACTTC.

This chain connects TRBV11-2 to TRBJ2-7; 7 bases match TRBD1. V lost 4 bases, J lost 3 bases, and 12 bases stayed unmatched. Germline V gives CDR1 SGHAT, CDR2 FQNNGV. The CDR3 spans 16 residues. Written as DNA, the CDR3 is TGTGCCAGCAGCTCCCCCGCCGAGACAGGGAGCTACGAGCAGTACGTC. As protein: CASSSPAETGSYEQYV.

The chain is built from TRBV30 and TRBJ2-7; 8 bases fit TRBD2. Trimming cost V 3 bases and J 2 bases; bases outside gene matches: 9. From germline, CDR1 is GTSNPN and CDR2 SVGIG (reference sequence). CDR3 length: 15 residues. CDR3 region: CAWSRAGVPPYEQYF. The CDR3, as DNA: TGTGCCTGGAGCCGAGCGGGAGTCCCTCCCTACGAGCAGTACTTC.

This chain connects TRBV29-1 to TRBJ1-2; no definite D call. The ends were cut back, 4 bases at V and 5 bases at J, with 11 bases in the middle. CDR1 SQVTM and CDR2 ANQGSEA come from the germline V gene. The CDR3 covers 12 residues. The DNA for the CDR3 is TGCAGCGTTGTGGAATTGAGTTATGGCTACACCTTC. It yields the protein CSVVELSYGYTF.